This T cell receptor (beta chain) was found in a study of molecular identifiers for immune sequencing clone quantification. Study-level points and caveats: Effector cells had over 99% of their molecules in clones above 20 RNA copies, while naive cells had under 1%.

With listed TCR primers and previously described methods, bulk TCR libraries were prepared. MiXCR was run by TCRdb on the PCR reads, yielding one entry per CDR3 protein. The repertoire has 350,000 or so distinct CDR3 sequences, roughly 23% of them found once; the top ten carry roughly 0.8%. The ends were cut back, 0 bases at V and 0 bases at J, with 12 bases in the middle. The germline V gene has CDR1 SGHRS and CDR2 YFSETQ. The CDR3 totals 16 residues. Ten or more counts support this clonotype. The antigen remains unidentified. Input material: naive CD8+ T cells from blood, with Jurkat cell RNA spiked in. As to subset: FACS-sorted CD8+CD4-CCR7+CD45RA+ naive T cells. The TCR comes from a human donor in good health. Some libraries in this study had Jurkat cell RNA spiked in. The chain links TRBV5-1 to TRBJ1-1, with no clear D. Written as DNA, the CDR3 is TGCGCCAGCAGCTTGGGACAAAGCATGATGAACACTGAAGCTTTCTTT. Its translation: CASSLGQSMMNTEAFF.